This TCR beta chain is from a study of naive and memory T cell subsets. Findings and limits, study-wide: From naive to CM, EM and EMRA, diversity decreased and Gini increased.

Of note for this clonotype: No antigen is known for it.

Germline-derived CDR1 and CDR2 are MNHNY and SVGAGI (reference sequence). The length of the CDR3 is 15 residues. V gave up 7 bases and J gave up 0 bases; unmatched junction bases: 7. An equimolar mix of two oligonucleotides served as the beta constant-region primer for TRBC1 and TRBC2. Ligated cDNA was amplified by four rounds of PCR with nested alpha and beta constant-region primers and SP2. TCRdb re-called the UMI-ligation and nested PCR reads through MiXCR, storing one row per CDR3 protein. The sample includes around 130,000 distinct CDR3 sequences, 35% to 40% of them seen just once. This TCR was recovered from a human donor in good health. The sequencing input was central memory CD4+ T cells from blood. The genes are TRBV6-6 and TRBJ2-7, with 9 bases aligning to TRBD2. CDR3 amino acids: CASNTGLADSYEQYF. CDR3 bases: TGTGCCAGCAACACGGGACTAGCTGACTCCTACGAGCAGTACTTC.